This T cell receptor beta chain was observed in a study of metastatic and nonmetastatic thyroid tumors. Study background: The study looked at repertoires side by side in blood and in tumor or nodule tissue from malignant and benign thyroid patients.

There were no patients who had received any treatment before thyroid surgery. Study-level findings and limits: Reports indicated that malignant thyroid tumors showed significantly higher TCR beta diversity than benign nodules did, in blood and tumor.

In the original analysis: To classify distant metastasis in papillary thyroid cancer, a model was built from CDR3 differences across clinicopathological groups. Using MiXCR, TCRdb re-called clones from the PCR reads. The V and J calls were not made by the authors but by TCRdb's processing. The sample lists around 23,000 clones, 28% occurring once. This CDR3 comprises 11 residues. The germline V gene encodes CDR1 MRHNA and CDR2 SNTAGT. V was clipped by 6 bases and J by 3 bases, with 6 bases between them. A word on this clone: Its antigen is unidentified.

The genes are TRBV6-4 and TRBJ2-7; D ambiguous. Material for sequencing was tumor tissue. The sequence derives from a male donor with papillary thyroid cancer or a benign thyroid nodule (not recorded which). Some clones in this sample may be carry-over from other donors' samples. CDR3 in DNA: TGTGCCAGCAGCCCACACTACGAGCAGTACTTC. It codes for CASSPHYEQYF.